Each of the 10 T cell receptor beta chains below was sequenced from the same sample in a study of prognosis after radiotherapy for stage I lung cancer. The authors amplified TCR beta CDR3 from genomic DNA using two-round multiplex PCR. It was primers specific to each TRBV and TRBJ gene that first-round PCR used. MiXCR, applied by TCRdb to the multiplex PCR reads, yields one record per CDR3 protein. In the table there are some 60,000 distinct CDR3 sequences, around a quarter of which are singletons. This sample comprised PBMCs, obtained before or after stereotactic body radiation therapy (not recorded which). The receptors were sampled from a donor aged 50 or older with non-small cell lung cancer.

Points on this clonotype: A far larger clone is off by one base, so a read error is likely. This chain links TRBV6-4 with TRBJ2-5; D not resolved. From germline, CDR1 is MRHNA and CDR2 SNTAGT. Trimming removed 7 bases at V and 5 bases at J, with 8 bases between. This CDR3 region has 11 residues. The CDR3 loop is CASIQGETQYF. In DNA form, the CDR3 reads TGTGCCAGCATCCAAGGGGAGACCCAGTACTTC.

This clonotype was observed at least ten times. The chain couples TRBV4-3 to TRBJ1-4, with 10 bases aligning to TRBD1. V lost 4 bases, J lost 8 bases, and 10 bases stayed unmatched. The germline V gene encodes CDR1 LGHNA and CDR2 YSLEER. The CDR3 covers 16 residues. CDR3 nucleotide sequence: TGCGCCAGCAGCCTCGAGGGGACAGGGGAAGGCGAAAAACTGTTTTTT. It codes for CASSLEGTGEGEKLFF.

This clonotype was seen at least ten times. The chain employs TRBV4-1 and TRBJ2-1; TRBD1 matches 9 bases. There are 15 residues in the CDR3. With 4 bases clipped from V and 5 bases from J, the junction kept 6 bases outside the gene matches. From germline, CDR1 is MGHRA and CDR2 YSYEKL. DNA for the CDR3: TGCGCCAGCAGCCCGTGGACAGGGGTCGACAATGAGCAGTTCTTC. Translating gives CASSPWTGVDNEQFF.

About this clonotype itself: With only one base between it and a far larger clone, this is likely a read error. This chain uses TRBV6-4 with TRBJ2-7, with a weak D call TRBD2 (6 bases). The ends were cut back, 7 bases at V and 2 bases at J, with 21 bases in the middle. The length of the CDR3 is 16 residues. Per germline, CDR1 MRHNA and CDR2 SNTAGT. CDR3 coding DNA: TGTGCCAGCATCGCCCTTTCGCGGGGACGACCCTACGAGCAGTACTTC. Translated, it gives CASIALSRGRPYEQYF.

This clonotype was detected ten times or more. The rearrangement joins TRBV20-1 to TRBJ2-5; 10 nucleotides align to TRBD1. Germline trimming cut 0 bases from V and 3 bases from J; bases unmatched to any gene: 4. Germline assignment: CDR1 DFQATT and CDR2 SNEGSKA (reference sequence). The CDR3 runs to 15 residues. This CDR3 reads CSARDPTGGKETQYF. As DNA, the CDR3 is TGCAGTGCTAGAGATCCGACAGGGGGCAAAGAGACCCAGTACTTC.

To note about this clonotype: This may come from a read error, since a much larger clone is one base off. The J gene is TRBJ1-1, the V gene TRBV11-2, with D perhaps matching TRBD1 (5 bases). The CDR3 is 15 residues long. CDR1 and CDR2 from the germline V gene are SGHAT and FQNNGV. The V and J ends lost 2 bases and 4 bases respectively, with 14 bases between them. CDR3 sequence: CASSLKYQGGTEAFF. DNA for the CDR3: TGTGCCAGCAGCTTAAAGTACCAGGGCGGCACTGAAGCTTTCTTT.

This clonotype was seen repeatedly, ten times or more. J is TRBJ1-2 and V is TRBV4-3; D not certain. This CDR3 has 14 amino acids. V shed 0 bases and J shed 3 bases, with 8 bases lying between them. CDR1 and CDR2 (germline): LGHNA, YSLEER. The CDR3 nucleotides read TGCGCCAGCAGCCAAGATAACAGATACTATGGCTACACCTTC. Translation gives CASSQDNRYYGYTF.

This clonotype showed up just once. A much larger clone is a single base away; this may be a read error. The V call is TRBV5-4, the J call TRBJ1-6; 7 bases fit TRBD1. After removal of 4 bases from V and 7 bases from J, the junction contained 5 bases not matched to a gene. This CDR3 has 14 amino acids. Germline-derived CDR1 and CDR2 are SGHNT and YYREEE (reference sequence). CDR3: CASSPTGKNSPLHF. CDR3 DNA: TGTGCCAGCAGCCCGACAGGGAAAAATTCACCCCTCCACTTT.

This clonotype was seen repeatedly, ten times or more. The chain combines TRBV6-1 with TRBJ2-2; no clear D. The CDR3 consists of 12 residues. Germline CDR1 reads MNHNS; CDR2 reads SASEGT. Trimming removed 3 bases from V and 4 bases from J, with 3 bases in between. CDR3 loop: CASSDLTGELFF. The CDR3 DNA follows: TGTGCCAGCAGTGACCTCACCGGGGAGCTGTTTTTT.

In its sample, this clonotype was seen many times. With a much larger clone just one base away, this may be a read error. The chain uses TRBV27 and TRBJ2-2; no clear D gene. Germline lookup yields CDR1 MNHEY and CDR2 SMNVEV (reference sequence). The CDR3 length is 16 residues. The CDR3 sequence is CASGLIIRSNTGELFF. Written as DNA, the CDR3 is TGTGCCAGCGGTTTAATTATCCGTTCGAACACCGGGGAGCTGTTTTTT.